A single T cell receptor beta chain is shown here with its context. Its specificity is not known. Peripheral blood genomic DNA, not sorted cells or RNA, was the template. The source of the sample is a study of T cell repertoires in aging, cancer and after chemotherapy. Whole-study context: Donors were grouped into six age bands spanning 30 or younger through 70 or older. Patients with chronic lymphocytic leukemia were sampled before and after fludarabine- or bendamustine-based chemotherapy.

The CDR3 runs to 18 residues. V lost 2 bases and J lost 7; bases outside the gene matches: 16. TRB rearrangements spanning V, D and J were amplified using mixed TRB-A/B primers. TCRdb itself ran the multiplex PCR reads through MiXCR, one entry per CDR3 protein. The data show roughly 4,900 distinct CDR3 sequences, with approximately 33% seen just once and 14% to 15% held by the top ten. Study findings and constraints: Median generation probability rose over the chemotherapy interval in each cancer cohort, suggesting rebound thymic output. The repertoire data cannot show anything about immunological memory following chemotherapy.

Sequencing was performed on blood. This sequence was found in a human donor with a blood cancer. The V gene is TRBV12-3 or TRBV12-4, the J gene TRBJ2-5, with 10 bases matching TRBD2. In DNA, the CDR3 is TGTGCCAGCAGTTTAAGGAGGGCTAGCGGGGGCGCCCAGGGGACCCAGTACTTC. Translation: CASSLRRASGGAQGTQYF.